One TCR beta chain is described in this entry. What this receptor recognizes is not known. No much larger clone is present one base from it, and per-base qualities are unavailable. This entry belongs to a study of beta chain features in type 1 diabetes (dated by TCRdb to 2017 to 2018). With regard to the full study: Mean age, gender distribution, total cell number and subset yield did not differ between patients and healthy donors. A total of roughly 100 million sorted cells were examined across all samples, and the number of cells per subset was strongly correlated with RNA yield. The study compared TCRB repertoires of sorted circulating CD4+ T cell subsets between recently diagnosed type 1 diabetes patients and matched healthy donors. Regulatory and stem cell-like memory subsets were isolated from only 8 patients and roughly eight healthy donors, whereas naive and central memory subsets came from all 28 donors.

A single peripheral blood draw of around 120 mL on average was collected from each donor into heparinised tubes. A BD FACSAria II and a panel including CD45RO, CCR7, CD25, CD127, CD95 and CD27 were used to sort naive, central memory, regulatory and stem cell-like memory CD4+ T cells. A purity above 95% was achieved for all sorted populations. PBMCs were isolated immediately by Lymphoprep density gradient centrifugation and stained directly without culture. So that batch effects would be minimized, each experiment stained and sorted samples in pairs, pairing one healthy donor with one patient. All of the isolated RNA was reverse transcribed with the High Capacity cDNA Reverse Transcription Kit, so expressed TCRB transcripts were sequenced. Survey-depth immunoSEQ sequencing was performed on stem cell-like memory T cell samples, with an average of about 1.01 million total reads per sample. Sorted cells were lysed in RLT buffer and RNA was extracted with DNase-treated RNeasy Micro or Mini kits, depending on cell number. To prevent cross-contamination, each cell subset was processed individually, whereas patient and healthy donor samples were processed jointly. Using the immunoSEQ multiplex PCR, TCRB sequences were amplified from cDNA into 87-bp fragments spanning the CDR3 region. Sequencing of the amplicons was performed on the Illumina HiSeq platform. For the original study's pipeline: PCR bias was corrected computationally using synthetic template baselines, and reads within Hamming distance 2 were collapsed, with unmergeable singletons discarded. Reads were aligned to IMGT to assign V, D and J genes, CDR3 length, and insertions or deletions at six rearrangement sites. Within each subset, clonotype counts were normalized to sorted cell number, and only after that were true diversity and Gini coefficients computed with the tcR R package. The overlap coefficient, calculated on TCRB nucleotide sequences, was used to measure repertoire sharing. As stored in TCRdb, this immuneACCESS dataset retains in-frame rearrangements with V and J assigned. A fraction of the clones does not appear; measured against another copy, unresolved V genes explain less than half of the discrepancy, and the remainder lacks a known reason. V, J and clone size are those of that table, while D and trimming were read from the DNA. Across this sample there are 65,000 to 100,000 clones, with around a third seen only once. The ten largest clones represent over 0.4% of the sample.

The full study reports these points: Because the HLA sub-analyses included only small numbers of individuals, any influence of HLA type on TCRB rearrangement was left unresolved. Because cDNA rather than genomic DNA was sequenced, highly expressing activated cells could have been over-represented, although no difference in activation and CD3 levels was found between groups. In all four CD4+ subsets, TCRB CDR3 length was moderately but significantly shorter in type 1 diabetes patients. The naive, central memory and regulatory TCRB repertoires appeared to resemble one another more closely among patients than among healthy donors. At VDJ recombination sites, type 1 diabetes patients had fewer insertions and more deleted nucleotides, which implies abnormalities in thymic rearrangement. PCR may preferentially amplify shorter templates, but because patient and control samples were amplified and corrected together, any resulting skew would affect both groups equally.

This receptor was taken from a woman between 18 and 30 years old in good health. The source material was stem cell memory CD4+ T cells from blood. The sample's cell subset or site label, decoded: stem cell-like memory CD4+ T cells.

The nucleotide sequence reads as follows: TGTGCCACCACGCCGGAGAAGGGGGTGGATACGCAGTATTTT. This is translated as CATTPEKGVDTQYF. The sequence links TRBV6-4 to TRBJ2-3; D gene: possibly TRBD1, on 6 matching bases. The germline V gene yields MRHNA for CDR1 and SNTAGT for CDR2. The CDR3 holds 14 amino acids from the cysteine to the phenylalanine. Solely the CDR3 DNA is kept, with 42 bases framed from the first base. V was cut back by 10 bases and J by 6 bases, leaving a gap of 20 bases between them.